The sequence of this T cell receptor (beta chain) was determined in a study of cytomegalovirus exposure and HLA in healthy donors. Study results and limitations: Later work found that TCR association rates differed between HLA loci; DRB1 had the most and HLA-C the fewest.

PCR primers comprised 60 Vbeta and 13 Jbeta primers. Clones were read by immunoSEQ multiplex PCR, and TCRdb kept only the in-frame ones, dropping some. The sample contains fewer than 250,000 clones, around 77% of which appear only once. This clone has just a few counts. Its antigen remains unidentified. Sequenced input: PBMCs. This clonotype originated in a woman between 18 and 29 years old in good health and CMV-seronegative.

This CDR3 is CASSTRTSSDTQYF. The CDR3 DNA follows: TGTGCCAGCAGTACAAGGACTAGTTCAGATACGCAGTATTTT. The chain recombines TRBV7-9 with TRBJ2-3; 7 bases align to TRBD2. The CDR3 loop spans 14 amino acids. Germline trimming cut 6 bases from V and 4 bases from J; bases unmatched to any gene: 7. Germline V lookup: CDR1 SEHNR, CDR2 FQNEAQ (reference sequence).